The sequence of this TCR beta chain was determined in a study of T cells expressing NK-cell markers. Overall study findings and caveats: Whether expanded NKG2C+ T cell clones were HCMV specific stayed uncertain. The dominant NKG2C+ clonotypes represented about 1.0-8% of CD8+ T cells in six donors.

The CDR3 is 15 residues long. Germline CDR1 reads LNHDA; CDR2 reads SQIVND (reference sequence). TCRdb re-called the 5' RACE reads; one entry per CDR3 protein, DNA not given. The sample totals some 500,000 distinct CDR3 sequences. A word on this clonotype: Its target is not known.

The rearrangement uses TRBV19 and TRBJ1-1. This TCR was recovered from a woman aged 50 to 65 in good health. The source material was blood T cells: a sorted CD56 or NKG2C T cell subset, CD4+ or CD8+ T cells, or bulk PBMC T cells (not recorded which). The CDR3 region is CASSIVGRLNTEAFF. Full variable domain (missing parts from reference TRBV19 and TRBJ1-1): DGGITQSPKYLFRKEGQNVTLSCEQNLNHDAMYWYRQDPGQGLRLIYYSQIVNDFQKGDIAEGYSVSREKKESFPLTVTSAQKNPTAFYLCASSIVGRLNTEAFFGQGTRLTVV.